These 6 T cell receptor beta chains were all obtained from the same sample, sequenced in a study of blood T cells in healthy people across ages. With a J-beta primer mix and a sample-barcoded 5' primer, a second PCR ran roughly 6 to 11 cycles. TCRdb passed the 5' RACE reads through MiXCR, listing each CDR3 protein once. The sample yields 1.4 million to 1.5 million distinct CDR3 sequences, around 39% seen once. Sequencing was done on a sample of blood. The receptor source for this set is a woman aged 18-29 years in good health.

There are a few counts of this clonotype. V and J are TRBV2 and TRBJ2-5; 11 nucleotides line up with TRBD2. Trimming removed 8 bases from V and 5 bases from J; junction bases left unmatched: 7. The CDR3 loop spans 14 amino acids. The germline V gene encodes CDR1 SNHLY and CDR2 FYNNEI. The CDR3 loop reads CASFSGRAWETQYF. CDR3 nucleotide sequence: TGTGCCAGCTTTAGCGGGAGGGCCTGGGAGACCCAGTACTTC.

The DNA of the CDR3 is TGTGCCAGCAGCCAAGACGGGACTAGCGATAGCACAGATACGCAGTATTTT. Residues: CASSQDGTSDSTDTQYF. V usage is TRBV4-2 and J usage is TRBJ2-3, with TRBD2 identical over 10 bases. The V and J ends lost 0 bases and 0 bases, in that order; junction bases with no gene match: 3. Germline CDR1 reads LGHNA; CDR2 reads YNFKEQ. The CDR3 is made up of 17 amino acids.

V and J are TRBV7-3 and TRBJ2-2; maybe TRBD2 (6 bases). Germline CDR1 SGHTA, CDR2 FQGTGA. This CDR3 has 17 amino acids. V lost 0 bases and J lost 2, with 13 bases in between. Here the CDR3 reads CASSLTPVSGNTGELFF. The CDR3 DNA reads TGTGCCAGCAGCTTAACCCCGGTTAGCGGCAACACCGGGGAGCTGTTTTTT.

This chain joins TRBV29-1 and TRBJ1-1; 8 bases are a match to TRBD1. Germline values: CDR1 SQVTM, CDR2 ANQGSEA. Trimming removed 6 bases from V and 3 bases from J; junction bases left unmatched: 6. CDR3 length: 13 residues. CDR3 DNA sequence: TGCAGCGTCCACCAGGGGGCTTACACTGAAGCTTTCTTT. Its translation: CSVHQGAYTEAFF.

The CDR3 coding sequence is TGTGCCAGCAGTGCGGGGGGGACAGGACCGGGGAGCTACACCTTC. It codes for CASSAGGTGPGSYTF. This rearrangement joins TRBV9 to TRBJ1-2; 8 bases fit TRBD1. The CDR3 extends over 15 amino acids. Germline V gene sequence: CDR1 SGDLS, CDR2 YYNGEE. J gave up 9 bases and V 5 bases, and 15 bases lay outside the gene matches.

Points on this clonotype: A much larger clonotype is one base distant, so this may be a read error. The chain employs TRBV5-1 and TRBJ1-2; D uncertain. This CDR3 contains 14 residues. The ends were cut back, 4 bases at V and 3 bases at J, with 13 bases in the middle. Germline V lookup: CDR1 SGHRS, CDR2 YFSETQ. The DNA of the CDR3 is TGCGCCAGCAGCGTAGTAGGAGCGGACTATGGCTACACCTTC. This gives the protein CASSVVGADYGYTF. Filled out from reference TRBV5-1 and TRBJ1-2, the complete variable domain reads KAGVTQTPRYLIKTRGQQVTLSCSPISGHRSVSWYQQTPGQGLQFLFEYFSETQRNKGNFPGRFSGRQFSNSRSEMNVSTLELGDSALYLCASSVVGADYGYTFGSGTRLTVV.